One and the same sample provided the 7 T cell receptor beta chains below, sequenced in a study of PD-L1 blockade in urothelial cancer. Sequencing was performed with immunoSEQ multiplex PCR; in TCRdb, only in-frame clones are kept and a portion is missing. In the table there are about 80,000 clones, about 90% of which are singletons. The sequenced sample was PBMCs, obtained around atezolizumab (anti-PD-L1) treatment. The receptors originated from a woman aged 70 to 79 with urothelial cancer.

The J gene is TRBJ1-2, the V gene TRBV28; 7 bases are a match to TRBD1. The J segment lost 6 bases and the V segment lost 4 bases, leaving 20 bases of the junction unmatched. The CDR3 is made up of 18 amino acids. Germline assignment: CDR1 MDHEN and CDR2 SYDVKM. The CDR3 bases are TGTGCCAGCAGTTCCCTATACCCCTGGGCCAGGGGGGTTGATGGCTACACCTTC. It encodes CASSSLYPWARGVDGYTF.

In nucleotides, the CDR3 is TGTGCCAGCAGTGAAGCGCTTCGGGCTAGCGGGAGGGCCAAGTTCTTC. Protein: CASSEALRASGRAKFF. The gene calls are TRBV2 and TRBJ2-1; 12 nucleotides line up with TRBD2. The CDR3 sequence is 16 residues long. Germline V gene data show CDR1 as SNHLY and CDR2 as FYNNEI. V was clipped by 0 bases and J by 14 bases; unmatched bases: 11.

This sequence joins TRBV5-4 and TRBJ1-1; the D gene is possibly TRBD1 (5 bases). CDR1 and CDR2 from the germline V gene are SGHNT and YYREEE (reference sequence). Deletions cut 1 base from V and 5 bases from J, with 15 bases between. This CDR3 comprises 15 residues. The CDR3: CASSLNLAGRTEAFF. The CDR3 DNA reads TGTGCCAGCAGCTTGAATTTGGCAGGGCGGACTGAAGCTTTCTTT.

The gene calls are TRBV28 and TRBJ1-1; 8 bases align to TRBD1. The CDR3 loop spans 14 amino acids. The V segment lost 4 bases and the J segment 4 bases; nucleotides outside the gene matches: 5. The germline CDR1 and CDR2 sequences are MDHEN and SYDVKM. CDR3 DNA: TGTGCCAGCAGTTCGGACAGGGTGGGCACTGAAGCTTTCTTT. Amino acid sequence: CASSSDRVGTEAFF.

As DNA, the CDR3 is TGTGCCTGGAGTGACCTTAGTAGCAATCAGCCCCAGCATTTT. Protein product: CAWSDLSSNQPQHF. The chain couples TRBV30 to TRBJ1-5; no definite D call. V lost 1 base to trimming and J lost 0 bases, with 7 bases between them. The CDR3 has 14 residues. CDR1 is GTSNPN, CDR2 SVGIG, per germline (reference sequence).

The chain couples TRBV11-3 to TRBJ2-7; the match to TRBD2 covers 10 bases. The CDR3 loop spans 18 amino acids. V was pared by 5 bases and J by 4 bases, with 17 bases of the junction left unmatched. CDR1 and CDR2 (germline): SGHNT, YENEEA. The CDR3 DNA reads as TGTGCCAGCAGCCTAGCGGGGGAGCGGGCTGTTCGGGAATACGAGCAGTACTTC. It specifies CASSLAGERAVREYEQYF.

This chain uses TRBV27 with TRBJ1-1; D is possibly TRBD1 (5 bases). The germline V gene encodes CDR1 MNHEY and CDR2 SMNVEV (reference sequence). Deletions cut 0 bases from V and 6 bases from J, with 8 bases between. CDR3 length: 13 residues. This CDR3 reads CASSLSAGPEAFF. CDR3 sequence (DNA): TGTGCCAGCAGTTTATCGGCGGGGCCTGAAGCTTTCTTT.